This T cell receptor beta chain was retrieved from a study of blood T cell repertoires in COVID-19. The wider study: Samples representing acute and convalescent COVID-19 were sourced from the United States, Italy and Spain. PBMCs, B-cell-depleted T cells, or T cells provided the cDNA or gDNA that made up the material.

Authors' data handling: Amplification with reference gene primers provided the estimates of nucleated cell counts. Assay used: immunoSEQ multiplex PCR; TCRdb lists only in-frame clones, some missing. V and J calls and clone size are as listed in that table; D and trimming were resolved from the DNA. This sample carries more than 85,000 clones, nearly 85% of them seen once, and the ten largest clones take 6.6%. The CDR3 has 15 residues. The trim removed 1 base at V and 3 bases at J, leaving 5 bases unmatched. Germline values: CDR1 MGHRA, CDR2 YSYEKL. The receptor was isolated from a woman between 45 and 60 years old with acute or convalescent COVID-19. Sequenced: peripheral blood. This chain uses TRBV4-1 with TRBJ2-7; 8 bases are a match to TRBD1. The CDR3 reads CASSQAPGQGYEQYF. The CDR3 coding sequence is TGCGCCAGCAGCCAAGCTCCAGGACAGGGCTACGAGCAGTACTTC.